This T cell receptor beta chain was recovered during a study of T cell changes during pregnancy in multiple sclerosis. Sequenced by immunoSEQ multiplex PCR; TCRdb stores in-frame clones only, minus some. The profile covers 65,000 to 75,000 clones, with approximately 91% appearing a single time and roughly 1.4% taken by the ten largest. V was shortened by 10 bases and J by 4 bases, with 10 bases between the two germline ends. CDR3 size: 11 residues. The sequence derives from a female donor with multiple sclerosis, enrolled in a pregnancy study. The chain recombines TRBV23-1 with TRBJ2-5; a weak D match, TRBD2 (5 bases). TRBV23-1 carries the ORF label, with uncertain function. Sequences were derived from peripheral blood, sampled in the second trimester of pregnancy. The DNA of the CDR3 is TGCGCCACAGAGGGTACAGAGACCCAGTACTTC. Its translation is CATEGTETQYF.